This T cell receptor beta chain is from a study of T cells in Graves' hyperthyroidism and ophthalmopathy. A few counts support this clonotype. CDR1 is DFQATT and CDR2 is SNEGSKA in the germline V gene (reference sequence). This CDR3 has 12 amino acids. V was cut by 5 bases and J by 2 bases, with 10 bases left in between. TCR beta CDR3 regions were amplified from RNA transcripts. HTBI primers were the set used in a first-round RT-PCR of the TCR CDR3. TCRdb passed the multiplex PCR reads through MiXCR, listing each CDR3 protein once. The sample lists about 500,000 distinct CDR3 sequences; 15% to 20% were seen once.

What was sequenced was blood. This receptor was taken from a woman under 40 with Graves' ophthalmopathy. V usage is TRBV20-1 and J usage is TRBJ2-7; no clear D. The CDR3 loop is CSAGRLTYEQYF. The DNA of the CDR3 is TGCAGTGCTGGTCGGTTAACCTACGAGCAGTACTTC.